Below, one T cell receptor beta chain is given with its context. The sample originates from a study of identical twins' blood T cells. As originally analysed: Per-library CDR3 reads ranged roughly 2.2 to 3.6 million; clonotypes, ~85,000 to ~500,000. TCRdb recomputed calls from the 5' RACE reads with MiXCR, one row per CDR3 protein. The V and J calls were not made by the authors but by TCRdb's processing. The sample consists of roughly 380,000 distinct CDR3 sequences, 28% of them appearing once. CDR1 is SEHNR, CDR2 FQNEAQ, per germline (reference sequence). The CDR3 runs to 14 residues. Trimming took 3 bases from V and 5 from J, leaving 13 bases between them.

The clonotype was recovered from a woman between 18 and 55 years old in good health. The specimen sequenced was PBMCs. V gene TRBV7-9 combines with J gene TRBJ1-2, with D uncertain. CDR3 sequence reads: CASSFDASLYGYTF. The DNA for the CDR3 is TGTGCCAGCAGCTTCGACGCAAGCTTATATGGCTACACCTTC.